Following are 3 T cell receptor beta chains from one sample sequenced in a study of OX40 agonist ivuxolimab in advanced cancers. The repertoire was sequenced with immunoSEQ multiplex PCR; TCRdb's copy has only in-frame clones and lacks some. The table records about 110,000 clones, 89% of them present only once. The source material was CD4+ or CD8+ T cells sorted from blood, sampled in a trial of the OX40 agonist ivuxolimab. Receptors originate from an adult with an advanced solid tumor such as melanoma, head and neck, liver or kidney cancer.

The chain employs TRBV13 and TRBJ2-6; D call uncertain. This CDR3 has 19 amino acids. The germline CDR1 and CDR2 sequences are PRHDT and FYEKMQ (reference sequence). Trimming stripped 1 base from V and 0 bases from J, with 16 bases between. DNA of the CDR3: TGTGCCAGCAGCTTAGTAAGGGTCCCCCTATTCTCTGGGGCCAACGTCCTGACTTTC. Encoded protein: CASSLVRVPLFSGANVLTF. Full variable domain (remainder filled in from reference TRBV13 and TRBJ2-6): AAGVIQSPRHLIKEKRETATLKCYPIPRHDTVYWYQQGPGQDPQFLISFYEKMQSDKGSIPDRFSAQQFSDYHSELNMSSLELGDSALYFCASSLVRVPLFSGANVLTFGAGSRLTVL.

V gene TRBV18 combines with J gene TRBJ1-1; 10 bases map to TRBD1. The CDR3 length is 13 residues. Germline V gene data show CDR1 as KGHSH and CDR2 as LQKENI. Trimming removed 5 bases from V and 5 bases from J; junction bases left unmatched: 2. The CDR3 spells CASSLDRGTEAFF. The CDR3 DNA follows: TGTGCCAGCTCATTGGACAGGGGGACTGAAGCTTTCTTT.

This chain uses TRBV7-2 with TRBJ2-7; D not certain. V was pared by 3 bases and J by 9 bases, with 12 bases between. The CDR3 has 12 residues. Looked up from germline, CDR1 is SGHTA and CDR2 is FQGNSA. CDR3 nucleotide sequence: TGTGCCAGCAGCTTCCCAGGCAGCCTGCAGTACTTC. Its translation is CASSFPGSLQYF.